These 9 T cell receptor beta chains were all obtained from the same sample, sequenced in a study of blood T cell repertoires in COVID-19. Here immunoSEQ multiplex PCR was the method, and the copy in TCRdb shows in-frame clones only, minus some. Altogether about 190,000 clones are present, around four fifths being singletons, with the ten largest covering about a fifth. Sequenced input: peripheral blood. The receptor source for this set is a human donor in a cohort sampled during active COVID-19.

This clone was found a few times. The V and J genes are TRBV7-9 and TRBJ2-1; tentative D call: TRBD1 (7 bases). The CDR3 totals 13 residues. The V end was cut by 5 bases, the J end by 14 bases, with 19 bases between. Germline CDR1 is SEHNR and CDR2 is FQNEAQ (reference sequence). The CDR3 DNA follows: TGTGCCAGCAGCACACCAGGGGGGACGCAGGAGTTCTTC. Protein product: CASSTPGGTQEFF.

This clone came up once. This chain uses TRBV14 with TRBJ1-3; D unresolved. This CDR3 has 11 amino acids. From germline, CDR1 is SGHDN and CDR2 FVKESK. V was trimmed by 1 base and J by 9 bases, leaving 4 bases between them. CDR3 sequence reads: CASSQGSTIYF. CDR3 sequence (DNA): TGTGCCAGCAGCCAAGGGAGCACCATATATTTT.

This chain joins TRBV6-6 and TRBJ1-2; 7 bases map to TRBD1. Germline CDR1 MNHNY, CDR2 SVGAGI (reference sequence). This CDR3 contains 13 residues. V lost 4 bases, J lost 3 bases, and 2 bases stayed unmatched. This chain's CDR3 is CASSFDRDYGYTF. CDR3 in DNA: TGTGCCAGCAGTTTCGACAGGGACTATGGCTACACCTTC.

The genes are TRBV27 and TRBJ1-1, with a weak D call TRBD1 (6 bases). V was cut by 5 bases and J by 4 bases, with 17 bases left in between. Germline V gene lookup returns CDR1 MNHEY and CDR2 SMNVEV (reference sequence). This CDR3 region has 15 residues. This chain's CDR3 is CASSLGTGRGTEAFF. The CDR3 DNA follows: TGTGCCAGCAGTCTTGGAACAGGGAGGGGCACTGAAGCTTTCTTT.

J is TRBJ2-7 and V is TRBV5-4; maybe TRBD1 (5 bases). The germline gives CDR1 SGHNT, CDR2 YYREEE (reference sequence). This CDR3 is built from 14 residues. The germline V and J ends were trimmed by 3 bases and 6 bases, with 16 bases remaining between them. The CDR3 nucleotides read TGTGCCAGCAGCTCGGACCTCAGGGTGGGCGAGCAGTACTTC. Amino acids: CASSSDLRVGEQYF.

The J gene is TRBJ2-1, the V gene TRBV7-9; 10 positions match TRBD1. V gave up 5 bases and J gave up 10 bases; unmatched junction bases: 8. The CDR3 has 14 residues. CDR1 and CDR2 (germline): SEHNR, FQNEAQ (reference sequence). The CDR3 sequence is CASSIGTGAREQFF. The CDR3 nucleotides read TGTGCCAGCAGCATAGGGACAGGGGCCCGGGAGCAGTTCTTC.

This clone has only a few counts. The chain is built from TRBV2 and TRBJ2-2, with D uncertain. Germline CDR1 and CDR2: SNHLY and FYNNEI. The CDR3 loop spans 14 amino acids. Trimming shortened V by 6 bases and J by 1 base, and 9 bases separated the two germline ends. The CDR3 region is CASRAQRNTGELFF. In DNA, the CDR3 is TGTGCCAGCAGAGCACAGAGGAACACCGGGGAGCTGTTTTTT. The full variable domain, its missing parts supplied by reference TRBV2 and TRBJ2-2, is EPEVTQTPSHQVTQMGQEVILRCVPISNHLYFYWYRQILGQKVEFLVSFYNNEISEKSEIFDDQFSVERPDGSNFTLKIRSTKLEDSAMYFCASRAQRNTGELFFGEGSRLTVL.

V usage is TRBV27 and J usage is TRBJ2-7, with TRBD1 matching over 7 bases. The V segment lost 10 bases and the J segment 5 bases; nucleotides outside the gene matches: 11. This CDR3 comprises 13 residues. The germline V gene encodes CDR1 MNHEY and CDR2 SMNVEV (reference sequence). The DNA for the CDR3 is TGTGCCATCAGCCGGGACAGAAACCACGAGCAGTACTTC. Its translation: CAISRDRNHEQYF.

The chain couples TRBV5-4 to TRBJ1-1; D is possibly TRBD1 (6 bases). The V end was cut by 4 bases, the J end by 2 bases, with 9 bases between. Germline CDR1 is SGHNT and CDR2 is YYREEE (reference sequence). The CDR3 runs to 13 residues. The CDR3, as DNA: TGTGCCAGCAGCCTGGACAGTAACACTGAAGCTTTCTTT. Its translation: CASSLDSNTEAFF. Full variable domain (outside the CDR3, taken from reference TRBV5-4 and TRBJ1-1): ETGVTQSPTHLIKTRGQQVTLRCSSQSGHNTVSWYQQALGQGPQFIFQYYREEENGRGNFPPRFSGLQFPNYSSELNVNALELDDSALYLCASSLDSNTEAFFGQGTRLTVV.